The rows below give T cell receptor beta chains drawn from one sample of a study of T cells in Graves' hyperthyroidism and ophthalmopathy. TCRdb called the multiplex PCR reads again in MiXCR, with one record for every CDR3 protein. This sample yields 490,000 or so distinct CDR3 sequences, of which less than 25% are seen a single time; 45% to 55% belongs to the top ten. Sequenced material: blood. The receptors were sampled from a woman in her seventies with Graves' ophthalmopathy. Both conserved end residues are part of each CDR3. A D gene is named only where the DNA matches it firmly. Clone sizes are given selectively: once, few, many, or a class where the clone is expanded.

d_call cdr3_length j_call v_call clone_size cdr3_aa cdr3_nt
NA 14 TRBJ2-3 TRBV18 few CASSPLATEDTQYF TGTGCCAGCTCACCGCTCGCTACAGAAGATACGCAGTATTTT
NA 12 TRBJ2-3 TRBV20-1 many CSARPGADTQYF TGCAGTGCCCGCCCAGGAGCAGATACGCAGTATTTT
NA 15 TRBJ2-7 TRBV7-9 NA CASSLDQGSHYEQYF TGTGCCAGCAGCTTAGATCAGGGATCCCACTACGAGCAGTACTTC
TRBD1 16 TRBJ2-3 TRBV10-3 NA CAISESGDRGTDTQYF TGTGCCATCAGTGAGTCGGGGGACAGGGGCACAGATACGCAGTATTTT
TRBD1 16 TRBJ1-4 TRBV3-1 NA CASSQGTGGRGEKLFF TGTGCCAGCAGCCAAGGGACAGGGGGCAGGGGGGAAAAACTGTTTTTT
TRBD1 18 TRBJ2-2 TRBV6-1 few CASSEAIGGQGATGELFF TGTGCCAGCAGTGAAGCAATAGGGGGACAGGGGGCAACCGGGGAGCTGTTTTTT
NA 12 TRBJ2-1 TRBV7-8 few CASSPLAKKLFF TGTGCCAGCAGCCCTTTAGCGAAAAAGCTGTTCTTC
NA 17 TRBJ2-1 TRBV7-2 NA CASSLVGSVGSYNEQFF TGTGCCAGCAGCTTAGTTGGGAGCGTAGGCTCCTACAATGAGCAGTTCTTC
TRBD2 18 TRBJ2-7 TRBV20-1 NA CSAVGGTSGWKNSYEQYF TGCAGTGCTGTCGGAGGGACTAGCGGGTGGAAGAACTCCTACGAGCAGTACTTC
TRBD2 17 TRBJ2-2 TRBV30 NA CAWSVIGSGRRTGELFF TGTGCCTGGAGTGTAATTGGGAGCGGGAGGAGGACCGGGGAGCTGTTTTTT
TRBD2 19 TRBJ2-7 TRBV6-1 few CASSFASPGLAGGPHEQYF TGTGCCAGCAGTTTCGCATCACCGGGACTAGCGGGAGGGCCCCACGAGCAGTACTTC
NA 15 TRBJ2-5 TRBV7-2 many CASSRVAGTQETQYF TGTGCCAGCAGTAGAGTTGCGGGGACTCAAGAGACCCAGTACTTC
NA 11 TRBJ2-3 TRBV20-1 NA CSGGAGDTQYF TGCAGCGGGGGCGCGGGAGATACGCAGTATTTT
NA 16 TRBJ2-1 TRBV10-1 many CASSEGGKGSRNEQFF TGCGCCAGCAGTGAAGGTGGTAAGGGAAGTCGCAATGAGCAGTTCTTC